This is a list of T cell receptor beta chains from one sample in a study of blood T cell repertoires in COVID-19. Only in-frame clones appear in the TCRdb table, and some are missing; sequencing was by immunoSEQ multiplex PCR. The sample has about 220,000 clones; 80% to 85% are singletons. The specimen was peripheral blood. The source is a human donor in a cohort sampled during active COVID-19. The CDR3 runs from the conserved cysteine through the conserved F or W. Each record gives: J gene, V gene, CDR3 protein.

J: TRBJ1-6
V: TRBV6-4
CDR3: CASSSDRGYNSPLHF

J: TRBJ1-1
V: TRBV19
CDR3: CASSIDRGNTEAFF

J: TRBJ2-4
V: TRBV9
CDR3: CASSVRGTSDNIQYF

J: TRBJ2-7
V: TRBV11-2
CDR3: CASSLYPGGGYEQYF

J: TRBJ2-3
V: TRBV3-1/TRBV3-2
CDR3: CASSQTSGRIDTQYF

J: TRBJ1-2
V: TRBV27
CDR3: CASRGVRGGSGYTF

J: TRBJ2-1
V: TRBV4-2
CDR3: CASSPDRGTNEQFF

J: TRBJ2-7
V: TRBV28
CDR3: CASSSGTSGIYEQYF

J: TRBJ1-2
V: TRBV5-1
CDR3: CASSLQPGTEGYTF

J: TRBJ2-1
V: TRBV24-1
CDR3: CATSDPTGQYNEQFF

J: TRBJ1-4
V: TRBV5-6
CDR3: CASSSTGTGEKLFF

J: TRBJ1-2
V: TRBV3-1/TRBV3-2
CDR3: CASSQMGGQGARYGYTF

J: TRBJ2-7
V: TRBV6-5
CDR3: CASSLISGTGEQYF

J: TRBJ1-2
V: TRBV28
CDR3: CASSASGDQGGYTF

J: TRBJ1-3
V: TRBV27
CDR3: CASSLGQAGSGNTIYF

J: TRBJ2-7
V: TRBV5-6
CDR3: CASSWTTLYEQYF

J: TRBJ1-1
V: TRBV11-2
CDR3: CASSSRATEAFF

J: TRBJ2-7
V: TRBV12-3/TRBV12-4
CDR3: CASRTGGGYEQYF

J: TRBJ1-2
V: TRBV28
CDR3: CASSSWGDGYTF

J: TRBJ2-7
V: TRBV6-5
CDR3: CASSSRIRLTYEQYF

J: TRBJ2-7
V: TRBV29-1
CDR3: CSVARTSGNYEQYF

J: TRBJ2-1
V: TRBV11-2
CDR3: CASSWGSGDEQFF

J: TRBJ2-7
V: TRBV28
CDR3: CASSLGLAGSEQYF

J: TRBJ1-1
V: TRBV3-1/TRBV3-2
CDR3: CASSQAAGGTEAFF

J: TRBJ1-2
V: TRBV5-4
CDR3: CASSTSGTGGAGYTF

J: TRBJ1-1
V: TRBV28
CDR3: CASSFRGRGNTEAFF

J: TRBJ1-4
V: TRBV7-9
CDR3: CASSLQETANEKLFF

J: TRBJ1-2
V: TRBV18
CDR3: CASSGLTGTDYGYTF

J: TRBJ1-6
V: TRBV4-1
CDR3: CASSQDGGASSYNSPLHF

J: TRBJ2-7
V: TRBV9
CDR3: CASSAGSSYEQYF

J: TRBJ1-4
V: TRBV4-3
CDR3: CASSQGQGGPSNEKLFF

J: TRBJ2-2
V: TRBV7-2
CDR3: CASSLTRTSGRAAGELFF

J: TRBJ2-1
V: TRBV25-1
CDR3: CASSELQGVGNEQFF

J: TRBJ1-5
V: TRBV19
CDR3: CASSKGRDINSNQPQHF

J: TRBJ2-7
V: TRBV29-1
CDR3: CSVGTGSGQYF

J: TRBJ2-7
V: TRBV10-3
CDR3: CAISESDGSRGYSYEQYF

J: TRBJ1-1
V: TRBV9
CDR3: CASSSSTGGAEAFF

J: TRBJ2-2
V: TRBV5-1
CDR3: CASSLGRPGELFF

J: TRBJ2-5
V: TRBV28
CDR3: CASSLLAGGTETQYF

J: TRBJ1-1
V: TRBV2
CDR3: CASSRSGGTEAFF

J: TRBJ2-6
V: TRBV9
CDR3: CASSVGGWDTSGANVLTF

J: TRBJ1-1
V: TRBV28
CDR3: CASSRVAEAFF

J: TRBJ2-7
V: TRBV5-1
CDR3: CASRPLAESSYEQYF

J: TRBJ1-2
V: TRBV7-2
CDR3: CASSFIQFYGYTF